This entry concerns a single T cell receptor beta chain. One end of the junction fails to match germline, which may point to a read error. This entry is derived from a study of regulatory T cells in long-lasting Graves disease. Time point defined: persistent/refractory GD, antithyroid drugs over 5 years with positive TRAb. The TCR library used RNA extracted from PBMCs. This CDR3 comprises 12 residues. Germline V CDR1 and CDR2: SQVTM, ANQGSEA. Building the TCR beta libraries relied on iRepertoire HTBI primers, and CDR3 regions underwent Arm-PCR. Authors' analysis steps: Detected in the samples were roughly 60 TRBV and 14 TRBJ segments. TCRdb ran MiXCR on the multiplex PCR reads and lists one entry per CDR3 protein. The V and J calls here are based on TCRdb, not the publication. The table records hundreds of thousands of distinct CDR3 sequences, 20% of them present only once.

This clonotype was obtained from a female donor with Graves disease. Sequences were derived from peripheral blood mononuclear cells (PBMCs), sampled when the disease was refractory, from a patient treated with antithyroid drugs. The rearrangement links TRBV29-1 to TRBJ1-2; D gene uncertain. The CDR3 DNA follows: TGCAGCGTCCACCAGTCTAACTATGGCTACGCCTTC. Encoded protein: CSVHQSNYGYAF.